This entry concerns a single T cell receptor beta chain. As yet, its antigen is unknown. The source of the sample is a study of shared clonotypes between healthy human individuals. Study in general: Donors were a couple of women and a few men aged 18 to 49. Study results and caveats: Sample collection involved blood only; tissue repertoires are likely different.

What was sequenced on ten immunoSEQ deep assay plates was unsorted PBMC DNA. The table came from immunoSEQ multiplex PCR; TCRdb's copy has only in-frame clones and leaves some out. The sample records about 480,000 clones, roughly 78% being singletons. Each donor was a Caucasian adult residing in Nashville, Tennessee. Germline lookup yields CDR1 MNHEY and CDR2 SVGAGI. V was cut by 6 bases and J by 0 bases, with 11 bases left in between. The CDR3 runs 14 residues. This chain connects TRBV6-5 to TRBJ2-5; D gene unclear. This TCR was sampled from a woman aged 35 to 49 in good health. Some clones in this sample may be carry-over from other donors' samples. The specimen was PBMCs. The CDR3 sequence: CASRDPRYQETQYF. CDR3 nucleotides: TGTGCCAGCAGAGACCCAAGGTACCAAGAGACCCAGTACTTC.